This record covers a single T cell receptor (beta chain). Its antigen is not identified. At least one PBMC sample before ART and at least two after were required. These data originate in a study of long-term antiretroviral therapy in people with HIV. Study context: When the earliest samples were collected, ART was typically delayed until CD4 counts fell.

The CDR3 has 15 amino acids. Study-level points and caveats: Across all time points, the repertoire was dominated by clones that expanded before ART.

The authors ran the immunoSEQ assay, v3.0, at survey level. Sequencing was performed with immunoSEQ multiplex PCR; in TCRdb, only in-frame clones are kept and a portion is missing. The data hold more than 20,000 clones, with 85% to 95% observed a single time. The input for sequencing was unsorted PBMCs, taken less than 5 years after starting antiretroviral therapy. The chain employs TRBV21-1 and TRBJ2-7. TRBV21-1 is noted as a pseudogene. The source is a woman in her 50s with HIV. CDR3 region: CASTPGPAFTYEQYF. The CDR3 DNA sequence: TGTGCCAGCACCCCGGGCCCGGCGTTTACCTACGAGCAGTACTTC.